This T cell receptor beta chain was profiled in a study of blood T cell repertoires in COVID-19. Study-wide background: There were acute and convalescent COVID-19 samples, and they came from the United States, Italy and Spain. T cells, B-cell-depleted T cells, or PBMCs supplied cDNA or gDNA.

V shed 8 bases, J shed 4 bases, and the junction held 8 bases outside the gene matches. The germline V gene has CDR1 KGHDR and CDR2 SFDVKD. This CDR3 has 14 amino acids. The authors' processing: Cell counts per sample came from amplifying reference gene primers. Clones were read by immunoSEQ multiplex PCR, and TCRdb kept only the in-frame ones, dropping some. That table is the source of V, J and clone size, and D and trimming were worked out from the DNA. The table has nearly 300,000 clones, 88% seen once. The sequenced sample consisted of peripheral blood. The chain has TRBV24-1 and TRBJ2-3, with TRBD1 matching 7 bases. This TCR derives from a woman aged 30 to 39 who had recovered from COVID-19. DNA of the CDR3: TGTGCCACCAATCTCGGGCAGGGGGCAGATACGCAGTATTTT. It codes for CATNLGQGADTQYF.